These 22 T cell receptor beta chains originate from one sample sequenced in a study of blood T cell repertoires in COVID-19. The table came from immunoSEQ multiplex PCR; TCRdb's copy has only in-frame clones and leaves some out. Among about 270,000 clones listed, roughly nine tenths were seen once. Sequences were obtained from peripheral blood. The receptors shown here come from a man aged 60 to 69 who had recovered from COVID-19.

The CDR3 spells CASNLRDSWSYGYTF. The CDR3 bases are TGTGCCAGCAACCTCCGGGACAGTTGGAGCTATGGCTACACCTTC. The chain recombines TRBV11-2 with TRBJ1-2, with 7 bases identical to TRBD1. The CDR3 has 15 residues. Unmatched junction bases numbered 12, after V lost 7 bases and J lost 4 bases. Germline loops: CDR1 SGHAT, CDR2 FQNNGV.

The chain uses TRBV5-4 and TRBJ1-4; D remains unclear. CDR1 is SGHNT and CDR2 is YYREEE in the germline V gene (reference sequence). This CDR3 is built from 14 residues. Trimming took 0 bases from V and 4 from J, leaving 7 bases between them. The CDR3 is CASSLGGNNEKLFF. CDR3 sequence (DNA): TGTGCCAGCAGCTTGGGAGGGAATAATGAAAAACTGTTTTTT. Full variable domain (outside the CDR3, taken from reference TRBV5-4 and TRBJ1-4): ETGVTQSPTHLIKTRGQQVTLRCSSQSGHNTVSWYQQALGQGPQFIFQYYREEENGRGNFPPRFSGLQFPNYSSELNVNALELDDSALYLCASSLGGNNEKLFFGSGTQLSVL.

This clone was recorded once. V and J are TRBV4-1 and TRBJ2-2, with 10 bases identical to TRBD2. The CDR3 extends over 17 amino acids. CDR1 is MGHRA, CDR2 YSYEKL, per germline. Trimming took 4 bases from V and 2 from J; bases not matched to a gene: 7. CDR3 sequence: CASSRQLAGGNTGELFF. The CDR3, as DNA: TGCGCCAGCAGCCGCCAGTTAGCGGGGGGCAACACCGGGGAGCTGTTTTTT.

In the case of this clone: This sample includes further DNA sequences coding for the same CDR3. The CDR3 is CASSPGLNTEAFF. Here the CDR3 DNA reads TGTGCCAGCAGCCCAGGATTGAACACTGAAGCTTTCTTT. V usage is TRBV3-1 (or the pseudogene TRBV3-2) and J usage is TRBJ1-1; D not resolved. CDR3 length: 13 residues. With 4 bases removed from V and 0 bases from J, the gap between germline ends came to 6 bases. The germline V gene has CDR1 LGHDT and CDR2 YNNKEL (reference sequence).

In this sample, this clone turned up once. As DNA, the CDR3 is TGTGCCAGCAGCGTAGGGGAGTCGAGATTCTACGAGCAGTACTTC. Protein product: CASSVGESRFYEQYF. V is TRBV9 and J is TRBJ2-7, with D tentatively TRBD2 (5 bases). Deletions cut 0 bases from V and 3 bases from J, with 13 bases between. The CDR3 runs to 15 residues. Germline V gene lookup returns CDR1 SGDLS and CDR2 YYNGEE.

J is TRBJ2-7 and V is TRBV2, with TRBD1 identical over 10 bases. Trimming at V came to 4 bases and at J to 1 base, leaving 10 bases not matched to a gene. Germline lookup yields CDR1 SNHLY and CDR2 FYNNEI. This CDR3 has 17 residues. CDR3 nucleotides: TGTGCCAGCAGTGGACGGGGACAGGGGCGTGGATCCTACGAGCAGTACTTC. It yields the protein CASSGRGQGRGSYEQYF.

The rearrangement links TRBV11-2 to TRBJ2-1; 12 bases are shared with TRBD1. Per germline, CDR1 SGHAT and CDR2 FQNNGV. CDR3 length: 17 amino acids. Trimming removed 6 bases from V and 1 base from J; junction bases left unmatched: 7. CDR3 coding DNA: TGTGCCAGCAGGAAGAGGGGACAGGGGGCATCCTACAATGAGCAGTTCTTC. As protein: CASRKRGQGASYNEQFF.

The chain couples TRBV5-5 to TRBJ1-6; 9 nucleotides match TRBD1. After removal of 0 bases from V and 6 bases from J, the junction contained 1 base not matched to a gene. The CDR3 spans 15 residues. Per the germline V gene, CDR1 is SGHKS and CDR2 is YYEKEE (reference sequence). CDR3 coding DNA: TGTGCCAGCAGCTTGGAGGGACAGGGTAATTCACCCCTCCACTTT. Its translation: CASSLEGQGNSPLHF.

The genes are TRBV7-3 and TRBJ1-5, with D possibly matching TRBD1 (6 bases). Trimming shortened V by 4 bases and J by 4 bases, and 17 bases separated the two germline ends. The CDR3 runs 16 residues. CDR1 and CDR2 from the germline V gene are SGHTA and FQGTGA. Written as DNA, the CDR3 is TGTGCCAGCAGCTACAGGCAGGACGGACAGAATCAGCCCCAGCATTTT. Its translation: CASSYRQDGQNQPQHF.

This rearrangement joins TRBV3-1 (or the pseudogene TRBV3-2) to TRBJ2-3, with TRBD2 matching over 8 bases. This CDR3 is 16 amino acids long. Trimming at V came to 3 bases and at J to 0 bases, leaving 5 bases not matched to a gene. Per germline, CDR1 LGHDT and CDR2 YNNKEL (reference sequence). The CDR3 region has the DNA TGTGCCAGCAGCCATCGGGGGGGGGCTAGCACAGATACGCAGTATTTT. It translates to CASSHRGGASTDTQYF.

The chain employs TRBV11-2 and TRBJ2-7, with TRBD2 identical over 10 bases. V dropped 1 base and J dropped 6; count of bases not matched to a gene: 3. Germline assignment: CDR1 SGHAT and CDR2 FQNNGV. There are 14 residues in the CDR3. The CDR3 spells CASSLVSGGREQYF. The CDR3 coding sequence is TGTGCCAGCAGCTTAGTTAGCGGGGGGCGCGAGCAGTACTTC.

Only a few counts were recorded for this clone. V is TRBV4-2 and J is TRBJ2-7; D is possibly TRBD2 (5 bases). The ends were cut back, 5 bases at V and 3 bases at J, with 14 bases in the middle. In germline, CDR1 is LGHNA, CDR2 YNFKEQ. CDR3 size: 14 residues. The CDR3, as DNA: TGTGCCAGCAGCGGAGGACGGACGGGCTACGAGCAGTACTTC. Protein sequence: CASSGGRTGYEQYF.

The chain uses TRBV5-5 and TRBJ2-3; 8 bases match TRBD1. Germline assignment: CDR1 SGHKS and CDR2 YYEKEE (reference sequence). The V gene end was trimmed by 1 base and the J gene end by 0 bases; junction bases not matched to a gene: 13. The CDR3 runs to 19 residues. CDR3 sequence: CASSLPLGQGTASTDTQYF. The CDR3 DNA follows: TGTGCCAGCAGCTTGCCGCTCGGACAGGGAACAGCTAGCACAGATACGCAGTATTTT.

The chain links TRBV5-1 to TRBJ2-3; 10 bases match TRBD2. The CDR3 has 15 amino acids. The trim removed 5 bases at V and 4 bases at J, leaving 7 bases unmatched. The germline gives CDR1 SGHRS, CDR2 YFSETQ. Here the CDR3 DNA reads TGCGCCAGCAGTCGACTAGCGGGTGTCGCAGATACGCAGTATTTT. Translated, it gives CASSRLAGVADTQYF.

The chain recombines TRBV12-5 with TRBJ2-5; TRBD2 is a possible D gene (7 bases). Per germline, CDR1 LGHNT and CDR2 FRNRAP. The CDR3 extends over 13 amino acids. Between the trimmed V and J ends, which lost 4 bases and 6 bases, there was a span of 12 bases. The CDR3 protein is CASGSGEGKTQYF. CDR3 sequence (DNA): TGTGCTAGTGGTTCAGGGGAGGGGAAGACCCAGTACTTC. Using reference TRBV12-5 and TRBJ2-5 for the parts outside the CDR3, the full variable domain is DARVTQTPRHKVTEMGQEVTMRCQPILGHNTVFWYRQTMMQGLELLAYFRNRAPLDDSGMPKDRFSAEMPDATLATLKIQPSEPRDSAVYFCASGSGEGKTQYFGPGTRLLVL.

The chain combines TRBV19 with TRBJ1-5, with 7 bases that match TRBD1. This CDR3 is built from 13 residues. After removal of 10 bases from V and 5 bases from J, the junction contained 8 bases not matched to a gene. CDR1 and CDR2 (germline): LNHDA, SQIVND (reference sequence). CDR3 nucleotide sequence: TGTGCCACCGGCCGGGACAGCTATCAGCCCCAGCATTTT. It translates to CATGRDSYQPQHF.

This chain connects TRBV15 to TRBJ2-5, with D perhaps TRBD2 (7 bases). The CDR3 extends over 14 amino acids. Germline CDR1 and CDR2: LNHNV and YYDKDF (reference sequence). Trimming removed 5 bases from V and 3 bases from J, with 13 bases in between. The CDR3: CATSGGGGKETQYF. The CDR3 region has the DNA TGTGCCACCAGCGGAGGGGGAGGGAAAGAGACCCAGTACTTC. Based on the CDR3 plus reference TRBV15 and TRBJ2-5, the full variable domain is DAMVIQNPRYQVTQFGKPVTLSCSQTLNHNVMYWYQQKSSQAPKLLFHYYDKDFNNEADTPDNFQSRRPNTSFCFLDIRSPGLGDTAMYLCATSGGGGKETQYFGPGTRLLVL.

This clone appeared a single time. The rearrangement joins TRBV30 to TRBJ1-2; 7 bases align to TRBD1. This CDR3 region has 12 residues. Germline loops: CDR1 GTSNPN, CDR2 SVGIG (reference sequence). V lost 7 bases to trimming and J lost 4 bases; unmatched junction nucleotides: 6. The chain's CDR3 is CASKRQGYGYTF. CDR3 nucleotides: TGTGCCTCCAAAAGACAGGGCTATGGCTACACCTTC.

J is TRBJ1-4 and V is TRBV5-4; D not certain. This CDR3 is built from 12 residues. Germline V gene data show CDR1 as SGHNT and CDR2 as YYREEE (reference sequence). V was shortened by 4 bases and J by 2 bases, with 3 bases between the two germline ends. The CDR3 nucleotides are TGTGCCAGCAGCCAGACTAATGAAAAACTGTTTTTT. Its protein product is CASSQTNEKLFF.

The chain couples TRBV5-3 to TRBJ1-5; possible D gene TRBD1, 6 bases. TRBV5-3 is labeled an ORF, and its function is uncertain. The CDR3 contains 15 residues. V lost 7 bases to trimming and J lost 5 bases, with 19 bases between them. DNA for the CDR3: TGTGCCAGAGCTGCTTGTGGGACACTCCATCAGCCCCAGCATTTT. Protein sequence: CARAACGTLHQPQHF.

The J gene is TRBJ2-2, the V gene TRBV21-1; TRBD2 is the table's D call and was not checked against the DNA. TRBV21-1 is noted as a pseudogene. The CDR3 has 16 amino acids. CDR3 DNA: TGTGCCAGCAGCAAATGGGGGGAAACGAACACCGGGGAGCTGTTTTTT. The encoded protein is CASSKWGETNTGELFF.

The CDR3 coding sequence is TGTGCCAGCAGCCAAGCAGGGGCCTATGGCTACACCTTC. It is translated as CASSQAGAYGYTF. The chain links TRBV14 to TRBJ1-2, with D possibly TRBD1 on 6 matching bases. Germline V gives CDR1 SGHDN, CDR2 FVKESK. The V end lost 1 base, the J end lost 4 bases, and 7 bases lay between the germline ends. The CDR3 loop spans 13 amino acids. The entire variable domain, with the rest obtained from reference TRBV14 and TRBJ1-2, is as follows: EAGVTQFPSHSVIEKGQTVTLRCDPISGHDNLYWYRRVMGKEIKFLLHFVKESKQDESGMPNNRFLAERTGGTYSTLKVQPAELEDSGVYFCASSQAGAYGYTFGSGTRLTVV.